This T cell receptor beta chain derives from a study of shared clonotypes between healthy human individuals (dated by TCRdb to the early 2020s). At the level of the whole study: The cohort comprised a couple of women and a few men aged 18 to 49 years. For each donor, CD4 naive and CD4 memory were each run on three plates, CD8 naive on two plates, and CD8 memory on one plate. The study deeply sequenced blood TCR repertoires of five healthy adults to estimate repertoire size and the extent of clonotype sharing between individuals. Libraries were prepared and TCR repertoires were sequenced by different laboratories using diverse techniques, in order to increase sequencing depth and limit assay-specific biases. Leukapheresis yielded between about 0.9 and 8.9 billion PBMCs per donor.

Using the deep immunoSEQ assay, multiplex PCR amplified TCR CDR3 regions from genomic DNA. Extracted genomic DNA from each cell subset was spread evenly across all wells of several immunoSEQ 96-well plates, with each plate serving as a replicate. For sorted subsets, around 200 ng genomic DNA, equal to 30,000 to 35,000 T cell genomes, was loaded into each replicate PCR. Purified libraries were quantified with a Qubit 3.0 fluorometer, sized on a Bioanalyzer 2100, and re-quantified with the KAPA Library Quantification kit. Each immunoSEQ 96-well plate was sequenced on its own single-read 150-cycle Illumina NextSeq 550 flow cell. As for the original processing: Because the immunoSEQ output included only junctional sequences and no quality scores, the filtering could not be the same as the filtering used for full-length reads. To assign V/J genes and CDR3, sequences were annotated against IMGT germline references using PyIR, a Python wrapper for IgBLAST v1.9. Any read was removed if the V/J assignment was weak (E-value above 1e-6), the CDR3 was missing, or the read contained stop codons, out-of-frame junctions, or ambiguous translated residues. V3J clonotypes were defined as sequences sharing the same inferred V gene, J gene, and CDR3 amino acid sequence. Percentage overlap between repertoires was calculated by dividing the number of shared unique clonotypes by the size of the smaller repertoire. Three approaches were used to assess repertoire richness: RTK rarefaction, the Chao1 estimator, and Recon v2.1 estimates of unobserved clonotypes. Generation probabilities were computed with OLGA for all TCRbeta clonotypes obtained by the gDNA method from a few donors. TCRdb provides this immuneACCESS table in a form limited to in-frame rearrangements. Some clones are lacking; in checked studies, under half of them reflect an unresolved V gene, and why the rest are absent is not known. D and trimming were read from the DNA, whereas the V and J calls and clone size are those reported in that table. This sample has 950,000 to 1,100,000 clones in its table, and about three quarters of those were observed once. The top ten constitute 1.4% to 1.5% of the sample.

Donors were healthy HIV-negative adults with no recently reported acute infections or vaccinations. All donors were Caucasian adults living in Nashville, Tennessee, USA. CD4+ T cells were enriched by magnetic negative selection; naive cells were then positively selected on CD45RA, and the negative fraction formed the memory subset. After blood collection by leukapheresis, PBMCs were isolated using Ficoll-Histopaque density gradient centrifugation and then cryopreserved in the vapor phase of liquid nitrogen. Analytical flow cytometry was used to check the purity and quantity of each magnetically sorted T cell population. Genomic DNA was isolated from each sorted fraction and quantified by UV absorbance on a Nanodrop 2000c. Remarks on this clone: No antigen is known for it. Within one base of it there is no much larger clone, and no base qualities were kept.

Study-level results and caveats: Compared with non-shared clonotypes, the clonotypes found in all four sorted-subset donors had higher generation probabilities. Rarefaction of sorted-subset datasets indicated incomplete sequencing despite the large sequencing depth. Pairwise subsampling indicated that sequencing depth was expected to affect the degree of clonotype sharing among donors. The genetic and exposure-history diversity represented was limited by the small number of donors. Approximately 5% of naive CD4, 3.5% of naive CD8, 2.3% of memory CD4, and 0.4% of memory CD8 clonotypes were shared across four donors. Sampling was limited to blood, and TCR repertoires in tissue likely differ from TCR repertoires in blood. Estimated clonotype richness was generally larger for naive than for memory subsets.

The TCR originated in a man in his late teens or twenties in good health. Sample: memory CD4+ T cells sorted from blood. Per the publication, the cell subset or site label means: CD45RA-negative fraction.

The nucleotides are TGTGCCAGCAGAACCTCGGGGGACGGTTCACCCCTCCACTTT. The resulting protein is CASRTSGDGSPLHF. The sequence joins TRBV28 to TRBJ1-6; the D gene is possibly TRBD1, with 5 bases matching. V drops 6 bases and J drops 9 bases, leaving 15 bases in between. For CDR1 and CDR2, the germline V gene lists MDHEN and SYDVKM. The CDR3, from cysteine to phenylalanine, totals 14 residues. The DNA shown is the 42-base CDR3, in frame from base 1.